The 32 T cell receptor beta chains below were found in one sample sequenced in a study of blood T cell repertoires in COVID-19. Some clones are missing from TCRdb's copy, which holds only in-frame ones; the method was immunoSEQ multiplex PCR. Among under 250,000 clones listed, less than 90% were seen once. The sequenced sample was peripheral blood. The source of these receptors is a woman in her thirties or forties who had recovered from COVID-19.

This chain uses TRBV11-2 with TRBJ1-4; D gene uncertain. Trimming stripped 5 bases from V and 1 base from J, with 14 bases between. Germline V CDR1 and CDR2: SGHAT, FQNNGV. This CDR3 comprises 16 residues. The CDR3 region has the DNA TGTGCCAGCAGCCGTCAAACCGGTGGAACTAATGAAAAACTGTTTTTT. It translates to CASSRQTGGTNEKLFF.

J is TRBJ2-1 and V is TRBV4-2, with TRBD2 matching 10 bases. Per the germline V gene, CDR1 is LGHNA and CDR2 is YNFKEQ. This CDR3 comprises 18 residues. J lost 7 bases, V lost 4 bases, and 16 bases had no gene match. CDR3 region: CASSPERGGSPKGNEQFF. CDR3 sequence (DNA): TGTGCCAGCAGCCCAGAGCGGGGGGGGAGCCCTAAAGGAAATGAGCAGTTCTTC.

In this sample, this clone turned up a few times. This chain joins TRBV7-3 and TRBJ1-2, with 9 nucleotides matching TRBD1. CDR3 length: 13 residues. With 5 bases clipped from V and 9 bases from J, the junction kept 7 bases outside the gene matches. Germline V lookup: CDR1 SGHTA, CDR2 FQGTGA. The chain's CDR3 is CASSPGQGESYTF. The CDR3 coding sequence is TGTGCCAGCAGCCCGGGACAGGGTGAGAGCTACACCTTC.

V gene TRBV28 combines with J gene TRBJ1-4; possibly TRBD1 for D (5 bases). Trimming cost V 6 bases and J 0 bases, with 8 bases left between them. This CDR3 contains 14 residues. Germline CDR1 and CDR2: MDHEN and SYDVKM. The CDR3 sequence: CASRRDATNEKLFF. CDR3 nucleotide sequence: TGTGCCAGCAGGCGGGACGCAACTAATGAAAAACTGTTTTTT.

The gene calls are TRBV5-1 and TRBJ1-6, with D possibly matching TRBD1 (6 bases). Germline CDR1 and CDR2: SGHRS and YFSETQ. The V end was cut by 0 bases, the J end by 6 bases, with 10 bases between. This CDR3 has 15 amino acids. The CDR3 protein is CASSLAGVGNSPLHF. The CDR3 DNA follows: TGCGCCAGCAGCTTGGCAGGGGTCGGTAATTCACCCCTCCACTTT.

The chain uses TRBV4-1 and TRBJ2-2; 8 nucleotides line up with TRBD2. Losses at the gene ends were 2 bases for V and 5 bases for J; bases not matched to a gene: 7. CDR1 MGHRA and CDR2 YSYEKL come from the germline V gene. CDR3 length: 16 residues. Written as DNA, the CDR3 is TGCGCCAGCAGCCAATCGGCGGGGGGTTGGACCGGGGAGCTGTTTTTT. It codes for CASSQSAGGWTGELFF.

This clone was seen only a few times. The chain carries TRBV6-5 and TRBJ1-5; D unclear. The CDR3 is 13 amino acids. Germline CDR1 reads MNHEY; CDR2 reads SVGAGI. V lost 4 bases to trimming and J lost 7 bases, with 11 bases between them. CDR3 protein: CASSSETGQPQHF. CDR3 nucleotide sequence: TGTGCCAGCAGTTCAGAGACTGGGCAGCCCCAGCATTTT.

This clone occurred a few times. The chain uses TRBV5-1 and TRBJ2-7; the match to TRBD1 covers 9 bases. This CDR3 spans 14 amino acids. V shed 4 bases and J 4 bases; nucleotides not matched to a gene: 6. Germline CDR1 SGHRS, CDR2 YFSETQ. As DNA, the CDR3 is TGCGCCAGCAGCAAGGGACAGGGATTATACGAGCAGTACTTC. Its translation: CASSKGQGLYEQYF.

The chain joins TRBV11-3 to TRBJ2-1, with 7 bases fitting TRBD2. Germline V gives CDR1 SGHNT, CDR2 YENEEA. CDR3 length: 16 residues. J gave up 0 bases and V 0 bases, and 2 bases lay outside the gene matches. The CDR3 sequence: CASSLDPGGSYNEQFF. The CDR3 DNA reads as TGTGCCAGCAGCTTAGATCCGGGGGGCTCCTACAATGAGCAGTTCTTC. Complete variable domain (other parts from reference TRBV11-3 and TRBJ2-1): EAGVVQSPRYKIIEKKQPVAFWCNPISGHNTLYWYLQNLGQGPELLIRYENEEAVDDSQLPKDRFSAERLKGVDSTLKIQPAELGDSAVYLCASSLDPGGSYNEQFFGPGTRLTVL.

The gene calls are TRBV4-1 and TRBJ2-1; 9 nucleotides line up with TRBD2. The CDR3 is made up of 17 amino acids. CDR1 is MGHRA and CDR2 is YSYEKL in the germline V gene. Trimming removed 4 bases from V and 0 bases from J; junction bases left unmatched: 7. CDR3 coding DNA: TGCGCCAGCAGCCTACGAGGTAGCGGGAGCTCCTACAATGAGCAGTTCTTC. Residues: CASSLRGSGSSYNEQFF.

The chain carries TRBV5-1 and TRBJ1-2, with 8 positions matching TRBD1. With 1 base clipped from V and 0 bases from J, the junction kept 5 bases outside the gene matches. Germline V lookup: CDR1 SGHRS, CDR2 YFSETQ. The CDR3 runs 16 residues. The CDR3: CASSLTGGNTNYGYTF. The CDR3 nucleotides read TGCGCCAGCAGCTTGACAGGGGGTAATACTAACTATGGCTACACCTTC.

The chain combines TRBV10-3 with TRBJ2-7, with D maybe TRBD1 (6 bases). The CDR3 length is 15 residues. The germline V gene encodes CDR1 ENHRY and CDR2 SYGVKD. In nucleotides, the CDR3 is TGTGCGACTGGACAGCCGAGCTTCTCCTCCTACGAGCAGTACTTC. Its translation is CATGQPSFSSYEQYF.

The V gene is TRBV11-3, the J gene TRBJ2-7; 8 bases are a match to TRBD1. Looked up from germline, CDR1 is SGHNT and CDR2 is YENEEA. The CDR3 extends over 15 amino acids. V dropped 1 base and J dropped 5; count of bases not matched to a gene: 7. In DNA form, the CDR3 reads TGTGCCAGCAGCTTAGGGCAACCGGGACAGGACGAGCAGTACTTC. Translation gives CASSLGQPGQDEQYF.

The chain links TRBV5-1 to TRBJ1-1; D unresolved. CDR1 and CDR2 (germline): SGHRS, YFSETQ. The V end lost 0 bases, the J end lost 12 bases, and 18 bases lay between the germline ends. This CDR3 is built from 14 residues. The CDR3 coding sequence is TGCGCCAGCAGCTTGGGTCAGAGGAGTCGGGAGTCTTTCTTT. Translated: CASSLGQRSRESFF.

The chain joins TRBV2 to TRBJ2-1; possible D gene TRBD2, 6 bases. Germline V lookup: CDR1 SNHLY, CDR2 FYNNEI. There are 13 residues in the CDR3. Trimming took off 6 bases at V and 4 bases at J, with 10 bases between the two ends. The CDR3 region has the DNA TGTGCCAGCAGGTCGGGGACTTACAATGAGCAGTTCTTC. Translation: CASRSGTYNEQFF.

The rearrangement links TRBV28 to TRBJ2-3, with unresolved D. Trimming stripped 4 bases from V and 4 bases from J, with 3 bases between. The CDR3 is 11 residues long. The V gene's germline CDR1 is MDHEN and CDR2 SYDVKM. The CDR3 sequence: CASSYSDTQYF. The CDR3, as DNA: TGTGCCAGCAGTTACTCAGATACGCAGTATTTT.

The chain couples TRBV19 to TRBJ1-4; D perhaps matches TRBD1 (5 bases). V was shortened by 8 bases and J by 7 bases, with 17 bases between the two germline ends. The germline gives CDR1 LNHDA, CDR2 SQIVND (reference sequence). The CDR3 runs to 14 residues. CDR3 residues: CASSLAGWVEKLFF. DNA for the CDR3: TGTGCCAGTTCTCTGGCAGGGTGGGTTGAAAAACTGTTTTTT.

This chain uses TRBV28 with TRBJ2-7; 9 bases are a match to TRBD2. The V gene end was trimmed by 5 bases and the J gene end by 7 bases; junction bases not matched to a gene: 3. The CDR3 length is 12 residues. CDR1 is MDHEN and CDR2 is SYDVKM in the germline V gene. The CDR3 loop reads CASSQSGREQYF. Here the CDR3 DNA reads TGTGCCAGCAGTCAGAGCGGGAGGGAGCAGTACTTC.

The V call is TRBV6-4, the J call TRBJ1-6, with D possibly TRBD1 on 5 matching bases. CDR1 and CDR2 from the germline V gene are MRHNA and SNTAGT. V shed 4 bases and J shed 6 bases, with 10 bases lying between them. This CDR3 has 14 residues. Here the CDR3 DNA reads TGTGCCAGCAGTGTGCAGGGATTTAATTCACCCCTCCACTTT. Protein: CASSVQGFNSPLHF.

This clone was seen once. The chain is built from TRBV11-2 and TRBJ2-5; weak D call: TRBD1 (6 bases). V was clipped by 1 base and J by 4 bases, with 10 bases between them. The CDR3 extends over 14 amino acids. Germline V gives CDR1 SGHAT, CDR2 FQNNGV. In DNA form, the CDR3 reads TGTGCCAGCAGCTTAGTCTTCAGGGGAGAGACCCAGTACTTC. Its protein is CASSLVFRGETQYF. Full variable domain (rest looked up from reference TRBV11-2 and TRBJ2-5): EAGVAQSPRYKIIEKRQSVAFWCNPISGHATLYWYQQILGQGPKLLIQFQNNGVVDDSQLPKDRFSAERLKGVDSTLKIQPAKLEDSAVYLCASSLVFRGETQYFGPGTRLLVL.

In DNA, the CDR3 is TGTGCCAGCAGCCAGGGCCTGCTCCAGCATTTT. Protein sequence: CASSQGLLQHF. The chain recombines TRBV12-3 or TRBV12-4 with TRBJ1-5, with D maybe TRBD1 (5 bases). The CDR3 contains 11 residues. Deletions cut 6 bases from V and 12 bases from J, with 12 bases between.

V and J are TRBV5-4 and TRBJ1-3; tentative D call: TRBD1 (5 bases). Germline lookup yields CDR1 SGHNT and CDR2 YYREEE (reference sequence). CDR3 size: 15 residues. V was shortened by 2 bases and J by 0 bases, with 9 bases between the two germline ends. The CDR3 DNA follows: TGTGCCAGCAGCTTCGGACAAAACTCTGGAAACACCATATATTTT. This encodes CASSFGQNSGNTIYF.

This clone was seen ten or more times. This chain links TRBV21-1 with TRBJ2-5; the D call TRBD2 from the table was never checked on the DNA. TRBV21-1 counts as a pseudogene. This CDR3 is built from 18 residues. CDR3 nucleotides: TGTGCCAGCAGAACGAATTGCGTAGCGGGGAACCACGCAGAGACCCAGTACTTC. This gives the protein CASRTNCVAGNHAETQYF.

The chain employs TRBV2 and TRBJ2-5; 10 positions match TRBD1. Germline lookup yields CDR1 SNHLY and CDR2 FYNNEI. The junction had 9 bases not matched to a gene; V was cut back by 6 bases and J by 2 bases. The CDR3 consists of 16 residues. Written as DNA, the CDR3 is TGTGCCAGCAGGCGACAGGGGGCCGTCACTCAAGAGACCCAGTACTTC. Translation gives CASRRQGAVTQETQYF.

The rearrangement joins TRBV6-5 to TRBJ2-2, with 10 bases identical to TRBD1. This CDR3 has 15 residues. With 6 bases clipped from V and 4 bases from J, the junction kept 5 bases outside the gene matches. Germline-derived CDR1 and CDR2 are MNHEY and SVGAGI. The CDR3 spells CASSPRTGGTGELFF. In nucleotides, the CDR3 is TGTGCCAGCAGCCCACGGACAGGGGGCACCGGGGAGCTGTTTTTT.

The chain is built from TRBV5-1 and TRBJ2-1; TRBD1 matches 8 bases. The CDR3 length is 15 residues. V shed 0 bases, J shed 8 bases, and the junction held 7 bases outside the gene matches. CDR1 SGHRS and CDR2 YFSETQ come from the germline V gene. The CDR3 DNA is TGCGCCAGCAGCTTGGACAGGGGGTTTAGCGATGAGCAGTTCTTC. Translating gives CASSLDRGFSDEQFF.

This sequence joins TRBV6-1 and TRBJ2-4; D is perhaps TRBD1 (6 bases). Trimming took 3 bases from V and 6 from J, leaving 12 bases between them. The length of the CDR3 is 14 residues. Germline values: CDR1 MNHNS, CDR2 SASEGT. The CDR3 sequence is CASSDGQNRNIQYF. The CDR3 region has the DNA TGTGCCAGCAGTGACGGACAGAATAGAAACATTCAGTACTTC.

The V call is TRBV3-1 (or the pseudogene TRBV3-2), the J call TRBJ2-3; 11 positions match TRBD2. CDR1 LGHDT and CDR2 YNNKEL come from the germline V gene (reference sequence). The CDR3 is made up of 16 amino acids. V shed 4 bases and J 0 bases; nucleotides not matched to a gene: 3. CDR3 nucleotide sequence: TGTGCCAGCAGCCGCAGACTAGCGGGAAGCACAGATACGCAGTATTTT. Protein product: CASSRRLAGSTDTQYF.

The genes are TRBV29-1 and TRBJ2-1; the match to TRBD1 covers 7 bases. J lost 8 bases, V lost 6 bases, and 10 bases had no gene match. This CDR3 spans 13 amino acids. Germline V gene data show CDR1 as SQVTM and CDR2 as ANQGSEA. CDR3 amino acids: CSVAQTGFDEQFF. The CDR3 coding sequence is TGCAGCGTCGCTCAGACAGGGTTCGATGAGCAGTTCTTC.

The chain links TRBV10-3 to TRBJ1-4; D perhaps matches TRBD1 (6 bases). Germline V gene lookup returns CDR1 ENHRY and CDR2 SYGVKD. CDR3 length: 16 amino acids. The V end lost 2 bases, the J end lost 0 bases, and 10 bases lay between the germline ends. The CDR3 bases are TGTGCCATCAGTGAGAGCACAGGGTCAACTAATGAAAAACTGTTTTTT. Protein product: CAISESTGSTNEKLFF.

Note on this clone: Other DNA sequences in the same sample also yield this CDR3. The chain is built from TRBV18 and TRBJ2-2; weak D call: TRBD1 (6 bases). In germline, CDR1 is KGHSH, CDR2 LQKENI. The CDR3 spans 14 residues. Trimming took 3 bases from V and 1 from J, leaving 6 bases between them. The CDR3 DNA sequence: TGTGCCAGCTCACCGGGACAGAACACCGGGGAGCTGTTTTTT. Encoded protein: CASSPGQNTGELFF.

A few counts support this clone. The chain recombines TRBV5-6 with TRBJ1-2; TRBD1 might be the D (5 bases). The germline V gene encodes CDR1 SGHDT and CDR2 YYEEEE. The CDR3 contains 12 residues. V was cut by 4 bases and J by 10 bases, with 14 bases left in between. The CDR3 DNA is TGTGCCAGCAGCGGGGACTGGAGTGACTACACCTTC. This encodes CASSGDWSDYTF.